Sequencing of this T cell receptor (beta chain) was carried out in a study of glioma-infiltrating T cells. The table lists this clonotype with many counts. The CDR3 sequence is 16 residues long. Germline-derived CDR1 and CDR2 are DFQATT and SNEGSKA (reference sequence). V lost 2 bases, J lost 0 bases, and 14 bases lay in between. Using RNA template, CDR3s of TCR alpha and beta were amplified with iRepertoire arm-PCR. TCRdb analysed the multiplex PCR reads with MiXCR anew, one entry per CDR3 protein. This repertoire shows about 190,000 distinct CDR3 sequences, approximately 30% found once; its top ten account for 20%.

The chain combines TRBV20-1 with TRBJ1-5; a possible D gene is TRBD1 (6 bases). The sequence derives from a human donor with low-grade glioma or glioblastoma, undergoing nonglioma brain surgery, or in good health (not recorded which). The sequenced sample consisted of glioma tissue, nonneoplastic brain tissue, or PBMCs (not recorded which). The CDR3 nucleotides read TGCAGTGCTAGACCTACGACAGGAGATAGCAATCAGCCCCAGCATTTT. Protein: CSARPTTGDSNQPQHF.